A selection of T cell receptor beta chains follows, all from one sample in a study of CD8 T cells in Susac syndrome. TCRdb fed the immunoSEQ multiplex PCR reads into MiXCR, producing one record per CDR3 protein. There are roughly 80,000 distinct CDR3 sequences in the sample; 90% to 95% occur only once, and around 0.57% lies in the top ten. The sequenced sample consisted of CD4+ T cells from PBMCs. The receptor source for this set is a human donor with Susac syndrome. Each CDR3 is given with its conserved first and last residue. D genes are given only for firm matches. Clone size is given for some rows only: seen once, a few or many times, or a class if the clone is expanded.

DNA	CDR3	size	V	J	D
TGCAGCGTTGCCGCAGGAGGGACCCCTGGCAATCAGCCCCAGCATTTT	CSVAAGGTPGNQPQHF	NA	TRBV29-1	TRBJ1-5	NA
TGTGCCAGCAGTTTGGCTCACAGGGGATTCTCTGGAAACACCATATATTTT	CASSLAHRGFSGNTIYF	NA	TRBV6-5	TRBJ1-3	TRBD1
TGTGCCAGCAGCTCCACGCACACAGATACGCAGTATTTT	CASSSTHTDTQYF	once	TRBV7-3	TRBJ2-3	NA
TGTGCCAGCAGTCTAACCGCCGGGACAGGCTATGGCTACACCTTC	CASSLTAGTGYGYTF	NA	TRBV6-5	TRBJ1-2	TRBD1
TGTGCCAGTAGTATAAGGCAGGGGGCGTACGAGCAGTACTTC	CASSIRQGAYEQYF	NA	TRBV19	TRBJ2-7	TRBD1
TGTGCCAGCAGTCGCAATACAGGGGGCACCGGGGAGCTGTTTTTT	CASSRNTGGTGELFF	NA	TRBV7-3	TRBJ2-2	TRBD1
TGTGCCAGCAGCCTTTATGGGGGTGCGAGCTCCTACAATGAGCAGTTCTTC	CASSLYGGASSYNEQFF	NA	TRBV7-2	TRBJ2-1	NA
TGTGCCAGCAGTAGGGGGTTGGCGGGAGGATTGGTTGGGGAGACCCAGTACTTC	CASSRGLAGGLVGETQYF	NA	TRBV12-3/TRBV12-4	TRBJ2-5	TRBD2
TGTGCCAGCAGTTTTGGTTGGGGCACTAATGAAAAACTGTTTTTT	CASSFGWGTNEKLFF	once	TRBV12-3/TRBV12-4	TRBJ1-4	NA
TGTGCCAGCAGCTTCGCCCCTGGTAACGGGGAGCTGTTTTTT	CASSFAPGNGELFF	NA	TRBV7-9	TRBJ2-2	NA
TGTGCCAGCAGCGCACAGGGTCCTCTTGCGTACGAGCAGTACTTC	CASSAQGPLAYEQYF	NA	TRBV7-2	TRBJ2-7	NA
TGTGCCAGCAGCGCTAACCCCGGAGTCGGCACCGGGGAGCTGTTTTTT	CASSANPGVGTGELFF	NA	TRBV9	TRBJ2-2	NA
TGCAGTGCTAGAGATCAGGCAGTTAGGAACACTGAAGCTTTCTTT	CSARDQAVRNTEAFF	NA	TRBV20-1	TRBJ1-1	NA
TGTGCCAGCAGTTGGCGGACTAGCGGGAGATCAGGGGGCTATGAGCAGTTCTTC	CASSWRTSGRSGGYEQFF	NA	TRBV12-3/TRBV12-4	TRBJ2-1	TRBD2
TGTGCCAGCAGCTTAGCCGGACTAGCCGCCTACGAGCAGTACTTC	CASSLAGLAAYEQYF	NA	TRBV7-9	TRBJ2-7	TRBD2
TGTGCCAGCAGCTTAGAGGACAGAAACTCTGGAAACACCATATATTTT	CASSLEDRNSGNTIYF	NA	TRBV7-6	TRBJ1-3	NA